This TCR beta chain was retrieved from a study of T cells after yellow fever vaccination. This clonotype was recorded a few times. TCRdb re-called the 5' RACE reads through MiXCR, storing one row per CDR3 protein. The sample consists of 300,000 to 400,000 distinct CDR3 sequences, around 13% of them appearing once. Per germline, CDR1 SGHNT and CDR2 YYREEE (reference sequence). The germline V and J ends were trimmed by 5 bases and 3 bases, with 15 bases remaining between them. The CDR3 is 14 amino acids. The sequence came from a man younger than 35 who received the YFV17D yellow fever vaccine. J is TRBJ2-7 and V is TRBV5-4; D tentatively fits TRBD1 or TRBD2 (5 bases each). The starting material was CD4+ T cells sorted from PBMCs, obtained 15 days after the yellow fever booster vaccination. The CDR3 coding sequence is TGTGCCAGCAGATCTGGGGGAGACCACTACGAGCAGTACTTC. It yields the protein CASRSGGDHYEQYF.